This T cell receptor (beta chain) was captured in a study of OX40 agonist ivuxolimab in advanced cancers. Turning to the study itself: Cancers in dose escalation were hepatocellular, melanoma, renal cell and head and neck. Study findings and constraints: The average count of expanded clones was higher among CD8+ T cells than among CD4+. CD4+ and CD8+ blood T cells expanded clonally by week 6 at 0.1 to 3.0 mg/kg.

Germline trimming cut 6 bases from V and 4 bases from J; bases unmatched to any gene: 9. There are 16 residues in the CDR3. Germline-derived CDR1 and CDR2 are MNHNY and SVGAGI (reference sequence). Profiled with immunoSEQ multiplex PCR; TCRdb holds only in-frame clones, not every one. Here the sample spans tens of thousands of clones, 85% to 90% being singletons. This clone was seen only once. Its target is not known. Researchers took blood at baseline, on cycle 4 day 1, and on cycle 7 day 1. The chain joins TRBV6-6 to TRBJ1-6; TRBD1 aligns across 7 bases. This sample comprised CD4+ or CD8+ T cells sorted from blood, obtained in a trial of the OX40 agonist ivuxolimab. The clonotype was recovered from an adult with an advanced solid tumor such as melanoma, head and neck, liver or kidney cancer. The DNA of the CDR3 is TGTGCCAGCAGCATTGGGACAGCCACTTATAATTCACCCCTCCACTTT. It encodes CASSIGTATYNSPLHF.